Listed below are T cell receptor beta chains from one sample, sequenced in a study of response to subunit inactivated influenza vaccine. One entry per CDR3 protein results from TCRdb running MiXCR on the RT-PCR reads. Seen here are about 700,000 distinct CDR3 sequences, approximately 14% observed once, and the top ten hold less than 7%. This specimen was PBMCs from blood, taken 14 to 15 days before vaccination. These receptors all come from a man between 50 and 59 years old who received an inactivated influenza vaccine. The CDR3 runs from the conserved cysteine through the conserved F or W. Fields, in order: J gene, V gene, D gene, clone size, CDR3 protein, CDR3 DNA. The D gene is left open where the match is weak. The size entry is marked missing in some rows and otherwise reads once, few, many or a size class.

TRBJ2-3	TRBV12-3/TRBV12-4	NA	NA	CASSLAPRADTQYF	TGTGCCAGCAGTTTAGCGCCTCGGGCAGATACGCAGTATTTT
TRBJ2-3	TRBV4-3	NA	NA	CASSQEAIRGTDTQYF	TGCGCCAGCAGCCAAGAGGCGATCAGGGGCACAGATACGCAGTATTTT
TRBJ1-2	TRBV12-3/TRBV12-4	NA	NA	CATSLGVNGYTF	TGTGCCACCTCCCTGGGGGTAAATGGCTACACCTTC
TRBJ2-3	TRBV6-1	NA	few	CASSERLFGDTQYF	TGTGCCAGCAGTGAAAGGTTGTTCGGAGATACGCAGTATTTT
TRBJ1-2	TRBV11-3	TRBD1	many	CASSLEGTGECAGYTF	TGTGCCAGCAGCTTGGAAGGGACAGGGGAGTGTGCTGGCTACACCTTC
TRBJ2-1	TRBV18	NA	NA	CASSPILAGAKTYNEQFF	TGTGCCAGCTCACCAATACTCGCCGGGGCGAAAACCTACAATGAGCAGTTCTTC
TRBJ1-4	TRBV4-3	NA	NA	CASSQDGGGRNEKLFF	TGCGCCAGCAGCCAAGACGGAGGGGGGAGGAATGAAAAACTGTTTTTT
TRBJ2-1	TRBV11-2	TRBD1	NA	CASSLGQGKSNEQFF	TGTGCCAGCAGCTTAGGACAGGGCAAGAGCAATGAGCAGTTCTTC
TRBJ2-3	TRBV27	NA	NA	CASSLNGQGLTYTDTQYF	TGTGCCAGCAGTTTAAATGGGCAGGGCCTGACCTACACAGATACGCAGTATTTT
TRBJ1-1	TRBV29-1	NA	few	CSVGRGPNTEAFF	TGCAGCGTGGGGCGGGGACCGAACACTGAAGCTTTCTTT
TRBJ2-3	TRBV27	NA	few	CASSLIHPVIPGTQYF	TGTGCCAGCAGTTTAATTCACCCAGTGATCCCGGGTACGCAGTATTTT
TRBJ2-2	TRBV6-5	NA	few	CASTTLPGELFF	TGTGCCAGCACCACACTCCCCGGGGAGCTGTTTTTT
TRBJ2-7	TRBV28	TRBD1	few	CASTSWIGGAKLYEQYF	TGTGCCAGCACCTCTTGGATAGGGGGCGCGAAGTTGTACGAGCAGTACTTC
TRBJ2-3	TRBV5-1	NA	few	CASSPGKRTDTQYF	TGCGCCAGCAGCCCCGGGAAACGCACAGATACGCAGTATTTT
TRBJ2-1	TRBV28	TRBD2	few	CASSPWREIHNEQFF	TGTGCCAGCAGCCCATGGCGGGAGATCCACAATGAGCAGTTCTTC
TRBJ1-5	TRBV20-1	NA	many	CSARELAGGDQPQHF	TGCAGTGCTAGAGAACTCGCGGGGGGCGATCAGCCCCAGCATTTT
TRBJ2-7	TRBV18	NA	few	CASSPLQDSYEQYF	TGTGCCAGCTCACCTCTACAGGACTCCTACGAGCAGTACTTC
TRBJ1-1	TRBV20-1	NA	few	CSAGGEVDTEAFF	TGCAGTGCCGGGGGGGAGGTGGACACTGAAGCTTTCTTT
TRBJ2-2	TRBV11-2	NA	many	CASSLRQVANTGELFF	TGTGCCAGCAGCCTAAGACAGGTCGCGAACACCGGGGAGCTGTTTTTT
TRBJ2-4	TRBV4-3	NA	few	CASSHAEGGAKNIQYF	TGCGCCAGCAGCCATGCTGAAGGGGGAGCCAAAAACATTCAGTACTTC
TRBJ1-2	TRBV30	TRBD1	NA	CAWRLSGGRYGYTF	TGTGCCTGGAGATTATCAGGGGGACGCTATGGCTACACCTTC
TRBJ2-3	TRBV4-2	TRBD2	NA	CASSPEGEREGGDTQYF	TGTGCCAGCAGCCCCGAGGGGGAGCGGGAGGGCGGCGATACGCAGTATTTT
TRBJ2-1	TRBV5-5	TRBD2	few	CASSGLAGGLLFHNEQFF	TGTGCCAGCAGCGGACTAGCGGGAGGGCTACTATTCCACAATGAGCAGTTCTTC
TRBJ2-7	TRBV5-1	TRBD1	few	CASSLGTVRSYEQYF	TGCGCCAGCAGCCTCGGGACAGTACGCTCCTACGAGCAGTACTTC